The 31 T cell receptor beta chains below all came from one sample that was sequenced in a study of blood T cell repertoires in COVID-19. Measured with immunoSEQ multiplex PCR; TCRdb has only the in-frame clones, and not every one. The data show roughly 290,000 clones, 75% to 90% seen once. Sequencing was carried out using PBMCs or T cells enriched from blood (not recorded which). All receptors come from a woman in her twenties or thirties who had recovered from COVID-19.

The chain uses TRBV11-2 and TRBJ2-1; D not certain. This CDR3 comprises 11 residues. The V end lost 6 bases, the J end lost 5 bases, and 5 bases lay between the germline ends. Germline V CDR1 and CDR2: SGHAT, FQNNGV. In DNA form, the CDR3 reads TGTGCCAGCAGTAGAAACAATGAGCAGTTCTTC. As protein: CASSRNNEQFF.

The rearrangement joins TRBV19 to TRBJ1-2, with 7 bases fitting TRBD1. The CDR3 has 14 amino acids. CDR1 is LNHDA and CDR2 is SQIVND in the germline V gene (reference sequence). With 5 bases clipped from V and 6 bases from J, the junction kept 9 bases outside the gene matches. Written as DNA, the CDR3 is TGTGCCAGTAGTCCACTACAGGGGTTCGATGGCTACACCTTC. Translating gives CASSPLQGFDGYTF.

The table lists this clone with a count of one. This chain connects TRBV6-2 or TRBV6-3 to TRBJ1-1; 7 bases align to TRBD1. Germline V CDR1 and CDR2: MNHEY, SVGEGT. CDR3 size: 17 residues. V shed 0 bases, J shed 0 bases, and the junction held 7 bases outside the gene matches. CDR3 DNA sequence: TGTGCCAGCAGTTACTCGGGGGACAGTTCCTTGAACACTGAAGCTTTCTTT. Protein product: CASSYSGDSSLNTEAFF.

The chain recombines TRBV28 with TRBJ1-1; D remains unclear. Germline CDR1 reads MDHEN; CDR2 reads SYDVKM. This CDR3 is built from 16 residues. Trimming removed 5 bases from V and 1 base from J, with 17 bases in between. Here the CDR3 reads CASSPAGGDGNTEAFF. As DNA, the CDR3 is TGTGCCAGCAGTCCGGCCGGTGGAGATGGGAACACTGAAGCTTTCTTT.

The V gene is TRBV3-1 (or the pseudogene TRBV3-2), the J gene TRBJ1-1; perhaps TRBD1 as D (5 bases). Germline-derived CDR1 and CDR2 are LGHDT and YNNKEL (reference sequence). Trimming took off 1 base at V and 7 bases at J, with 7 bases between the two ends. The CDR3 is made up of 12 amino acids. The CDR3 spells CASSQVQGEAFF. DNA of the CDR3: TGTGCCAGCAGCCAAGTTCAGGGTGAAGCTTTCTTT.

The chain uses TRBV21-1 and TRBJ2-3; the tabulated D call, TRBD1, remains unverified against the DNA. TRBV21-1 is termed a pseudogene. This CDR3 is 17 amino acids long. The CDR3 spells CASSKLRGQGATDTQYF. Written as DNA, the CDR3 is TGTGCCAGCAGCAAATTGAGGGGACAGGGGGCGACAGATACGCAGTATTTT.

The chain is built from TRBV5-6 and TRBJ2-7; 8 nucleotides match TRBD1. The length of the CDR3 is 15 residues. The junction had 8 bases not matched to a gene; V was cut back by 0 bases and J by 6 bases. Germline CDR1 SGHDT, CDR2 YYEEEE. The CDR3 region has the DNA TGTGCCAGCAGCTTGGATTGGGACAGGTCCCGCGAGCAGTACTTC. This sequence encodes CASSLDWDRSREQYF.

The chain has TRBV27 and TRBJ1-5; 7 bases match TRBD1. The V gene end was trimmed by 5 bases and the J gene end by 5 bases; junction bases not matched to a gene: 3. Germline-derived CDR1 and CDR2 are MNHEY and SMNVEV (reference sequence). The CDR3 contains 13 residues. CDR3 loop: CASSRDSYQPQHF. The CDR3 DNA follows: TGTGCCAGCAGTCGGGACAGCTATCAGCCCCAGCATTTT.

The CDR3 protein is CASSNPHGDTQYF. The CDR3 DNA sequence: TGTGCCAGCAGTAACCCCCACGGAGATACGCAGTATTTT. J is TRBJ2-3 and V is TRBV6-6; D is unclear. The CDR3 is made up of 13 amino acids. V gave up 5 bases and J gave up 5 bases, with 11 bases separating them. CDR1 and CDR2 from the germline V gene are MNHNY and SVGAGI (reference sequence).

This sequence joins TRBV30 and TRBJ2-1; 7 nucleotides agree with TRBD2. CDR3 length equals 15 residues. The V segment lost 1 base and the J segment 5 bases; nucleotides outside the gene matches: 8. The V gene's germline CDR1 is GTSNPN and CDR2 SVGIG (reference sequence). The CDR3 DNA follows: TGTGCCTGGAGTGAGGTGGGAGGGTTCGACAATGAGCAGTTCTTC. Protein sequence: CAWSEVGGFDNEQFF. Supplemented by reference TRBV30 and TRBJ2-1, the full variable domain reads SQTIHQWPATLVQPVGSPLSLECTVEGTSNPNLYWYRQAAGRGLQLLFYSVGIGQISSEVPQNLSASRPQDRQFILSSKKLLLSDSGFYLCAWSEVGGFDNEQFFGPGTRLTVL.

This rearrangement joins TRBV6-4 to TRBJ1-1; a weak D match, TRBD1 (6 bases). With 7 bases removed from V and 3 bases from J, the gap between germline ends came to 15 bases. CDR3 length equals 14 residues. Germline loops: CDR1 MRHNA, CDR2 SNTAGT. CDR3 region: CASNGFSGDTEAFF. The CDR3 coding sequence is TGTGCCAGCAATGGGTTTTCAGGGGACACTGAAGCTTTCTTT.

The CDR3 here is CASSLPGDTEAFF. CDR3 coding DNA: TGTGCCAGCAGCTTACCGGGGGACACTGAAGCTTTCTTT. This chain links TRBV7-9 with TRBJ1-1; tentatively, D is TRBD1 (5 bases). Trimming removed 2 bases from V and 3 bases from J, with 7 bases in between. Germline CDR1 and CDR2: SEHNR and FQNEAQ (reference sequence). The CDR3 is made up of 13 amino acids.

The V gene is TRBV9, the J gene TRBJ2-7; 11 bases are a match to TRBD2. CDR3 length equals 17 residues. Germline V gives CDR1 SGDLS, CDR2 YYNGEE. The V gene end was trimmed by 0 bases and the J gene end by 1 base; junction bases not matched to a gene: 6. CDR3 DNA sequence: TGTGCCAGCAGCGTAGGTCTAGCGGGAGGATTGTCCTACGAGCAGTACTTC. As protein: CASSVGLAGGLSYEQYF.

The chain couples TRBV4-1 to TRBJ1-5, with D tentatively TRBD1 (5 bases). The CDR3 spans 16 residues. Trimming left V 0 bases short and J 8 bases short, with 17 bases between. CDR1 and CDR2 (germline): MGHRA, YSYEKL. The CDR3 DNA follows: TGCGCCAGCAGCCAAGAGTTGGTTTCACAGGTTAAGCCCCAGCATTTT. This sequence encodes CASSQELVSQVKPQHF.

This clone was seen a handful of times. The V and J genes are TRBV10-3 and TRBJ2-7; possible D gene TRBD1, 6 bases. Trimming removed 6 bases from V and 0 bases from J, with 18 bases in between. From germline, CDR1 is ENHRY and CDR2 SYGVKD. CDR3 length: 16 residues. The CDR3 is CAISSVTGHTSYEQYF. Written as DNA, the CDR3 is TGTGCCATCAGCTCAGTCACGGGACATACCTCCTACGAGCAGTACTTC.

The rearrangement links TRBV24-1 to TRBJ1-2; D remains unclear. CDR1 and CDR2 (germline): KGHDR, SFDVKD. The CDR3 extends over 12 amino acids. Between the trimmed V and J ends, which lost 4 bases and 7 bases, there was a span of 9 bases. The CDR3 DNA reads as TGTGCCACCAGTGACATGACTGTTGGCTACACCTTC. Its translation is CATSDMTVGYTF.

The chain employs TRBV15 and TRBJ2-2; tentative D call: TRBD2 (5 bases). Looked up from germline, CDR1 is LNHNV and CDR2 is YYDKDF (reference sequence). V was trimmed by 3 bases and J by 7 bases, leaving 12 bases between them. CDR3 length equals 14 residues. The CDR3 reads CATSREDLGGELFF. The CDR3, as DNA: TGTGCCACCAGCAGGGAGGATTTAGGCGGGGAGCTGTTTTTT.

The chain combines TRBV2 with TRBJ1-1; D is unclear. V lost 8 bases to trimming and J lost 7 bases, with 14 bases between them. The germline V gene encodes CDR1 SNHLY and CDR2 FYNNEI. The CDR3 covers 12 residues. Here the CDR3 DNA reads TGTGCCAGCGCCGACCCGGGTTTTGAAGCTTTCTTT. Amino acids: CASADPGFEAFF.

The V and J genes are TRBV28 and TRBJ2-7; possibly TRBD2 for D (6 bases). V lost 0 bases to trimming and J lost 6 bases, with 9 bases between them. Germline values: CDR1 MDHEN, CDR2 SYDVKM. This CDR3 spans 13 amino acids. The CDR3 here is CASSLWGGAEQYF. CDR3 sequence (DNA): TGTGCCAGCAGTTTATGGGGGGGAGCCGAGCAGTACTTC.

CDR3 amino acids: CASSSRIRKGDIPVGGYTF. For the CDR3, the DNA is TGTGCCAGCAGCTCAAGGATCCGCAAAGGTGACATCCCCGTCGGTGGCTACACCTTC. This sequence joins TRBV3-1 (or the pseudogene TRBV3-2) and TRBJ1-2; D gene unclear. The CDR3 is made up of 19 amino acids. Trimming pared 5 bases from V and 7 bases from J, leaving 32 bases between. The germline V gene encodes CDR1 LGHDT and CDR2 YNNKEL (reference sequence).

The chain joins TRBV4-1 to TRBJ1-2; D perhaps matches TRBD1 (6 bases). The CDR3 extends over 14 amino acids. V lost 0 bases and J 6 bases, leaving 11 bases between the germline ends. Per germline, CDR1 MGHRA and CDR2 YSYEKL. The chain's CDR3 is CASSQDWGRDGYTF. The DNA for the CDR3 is TGCGCCAGCAGCCAAGATTGGGGGCGCGATGGCTACACCTTC.

CDR3 sequence: CASSPLLGANTEAFF. CDR3 bases: TGTGCCAGCAGTCCACTACTGGGGGCGAATACTGAAGCTTTCTTT. V is TRBV28 and J is TRBJ1-1, with D maybe TRBD1 (6 bases). The CDR3 is 15 amino acids. The germline gives CDR1 MDHEN, CDR2 SYDVKM. With 5 bases removed from V and 5 bases from J, the gap between germline ends came to 18 bases.

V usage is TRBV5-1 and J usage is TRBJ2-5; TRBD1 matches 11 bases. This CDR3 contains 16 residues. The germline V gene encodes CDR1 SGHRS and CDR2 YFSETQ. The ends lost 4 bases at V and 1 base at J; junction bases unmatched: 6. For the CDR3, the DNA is TGCGCCAGCAGCGTACCCGGGACAGGGGGCCAAGAGACCCAGTACTTC. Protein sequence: CASSVPGTGGQETQYF.

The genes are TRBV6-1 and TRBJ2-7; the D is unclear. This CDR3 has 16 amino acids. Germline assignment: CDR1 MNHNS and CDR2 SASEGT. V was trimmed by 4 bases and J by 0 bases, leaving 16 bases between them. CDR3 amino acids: CASSGRDLGGSYEQYF. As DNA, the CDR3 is TGTGCCAGCAGTGGACGAGACCTTGGCGGCTCCTACGAGCAGTACTTC.

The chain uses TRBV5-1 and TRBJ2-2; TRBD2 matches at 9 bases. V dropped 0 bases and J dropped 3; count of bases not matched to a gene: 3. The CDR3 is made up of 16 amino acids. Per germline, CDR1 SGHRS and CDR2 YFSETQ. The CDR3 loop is CASSLAGLADTGELFF. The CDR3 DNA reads TGCGCCAGCAGCTTGGCGGGACTAGCTGACACCGGGGAGCTGTTTTTT. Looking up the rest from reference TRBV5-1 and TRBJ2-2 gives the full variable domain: KAGVTQTPRYLIKTRGQQVTLSCSPISGHRSVSWYQQTPGQGLQFLFEYFSETQRNKGNFPGRFSGRQFSNSRSEMNVSTLELGDSALYLCASSLAGLADTGELFFGEGSRLTVL.

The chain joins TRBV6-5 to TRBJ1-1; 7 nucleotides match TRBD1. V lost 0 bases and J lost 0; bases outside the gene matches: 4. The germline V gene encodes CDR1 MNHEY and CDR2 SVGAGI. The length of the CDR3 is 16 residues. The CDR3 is CASSYSETGLNTEAFF. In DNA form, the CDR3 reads TGTGCCAGCAGTTACTCGGAGACAGGGCTGAACACTGAAGCTTTCTTT.

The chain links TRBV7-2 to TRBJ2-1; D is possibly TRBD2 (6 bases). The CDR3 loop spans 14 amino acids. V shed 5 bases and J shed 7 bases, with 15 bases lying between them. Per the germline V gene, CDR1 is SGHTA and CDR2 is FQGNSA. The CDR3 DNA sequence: TGTGCCAGCAGCCTCCGGGACTTGTGGAATGAGCAGTTCTTC. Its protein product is CASSLRDLWNEQFF.

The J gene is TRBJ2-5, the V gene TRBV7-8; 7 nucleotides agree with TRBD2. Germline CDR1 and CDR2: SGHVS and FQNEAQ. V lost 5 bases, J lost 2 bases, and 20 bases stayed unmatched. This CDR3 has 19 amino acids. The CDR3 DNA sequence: TGTGCCAGCAGCCACAGCGGGGCCCAGGGTTCTAGGTCACAAGAGACCCAGTACTTC. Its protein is CASSHSGAQGSRSQETQYF.

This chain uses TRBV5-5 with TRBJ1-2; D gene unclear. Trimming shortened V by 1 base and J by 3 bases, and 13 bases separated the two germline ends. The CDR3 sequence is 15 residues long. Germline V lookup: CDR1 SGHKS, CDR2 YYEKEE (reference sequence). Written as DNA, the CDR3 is TGTGCCAGCAGCTTGTTCCAAGGTCGGGACTATGGCTACACCTTC. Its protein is CASSLFQGRDYGYTF.

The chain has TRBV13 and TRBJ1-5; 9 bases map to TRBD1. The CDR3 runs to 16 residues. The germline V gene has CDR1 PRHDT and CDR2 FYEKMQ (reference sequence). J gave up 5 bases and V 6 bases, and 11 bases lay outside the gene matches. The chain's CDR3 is CASRASGTGSDQPQHF. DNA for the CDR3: TGTGCCAGCAGAGCCTCTGGGACAGGGTCCGATCAGCCCCAGCATTTT.

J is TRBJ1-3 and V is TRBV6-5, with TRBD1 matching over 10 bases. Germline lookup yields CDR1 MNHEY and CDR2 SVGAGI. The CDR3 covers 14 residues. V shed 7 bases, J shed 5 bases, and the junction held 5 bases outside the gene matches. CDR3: CASTMDRGRNTIYF. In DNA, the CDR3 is TGTGCCAGCACCATGGACAGGGGGAGAAACACCATATATTTT.